This T cell receptor (beta chain) was found in a study of cytomegalovirus exposure and HLA in healthy donors. Study-wide context: Samples from HLA-typed donors yielded some 85 million unique TCRs in an early data release. Whole-study findings and limits: In a later analysis, across HLA loci, associated TCR counts were highest for DRB1, lowest for HLA-C. An analysis was carried out at a later point. It showed that HLA-associated TCR beta chains were more clonally expanded than equally common non-associated chains. TCR beta V- and J-gene trimming, according to a later analysis, was linked to a missense DCLRE1C variant.

As for this clone: What it binds is not known.

The CDR3 is made up of 15 amino acids. With V trimmed by 4 bases and J by 5 bases, 7 bases remained unmatched. The germline V gene has CDR1 SGDLS and CDR2 YYNGEE. It was with 60 Vbeta and 13 Jbeta primers that the PCR ran. Sequenced by immunoSEQ multiplex PCR; TCRdb stores in-frame clones only, minus some. The data show approximately 300,000 clones, with 75% to 90% seen just once and around 0.33% held by the top ten. The receptor was isolated from a girl aged 2 to 9 in good health and CMV-seronegative. The V gene is TRBV9, the J gene TRBJ2-3; 10 bases match TRBD2. Sample: PBMCs. This CDR3 is CASSPQRGGVDTQYF. As DNA, the CDR3 is TGTGCCAGCAGCCCACAGCGGGGGGGCGTAGATACGCAGTATTTT.